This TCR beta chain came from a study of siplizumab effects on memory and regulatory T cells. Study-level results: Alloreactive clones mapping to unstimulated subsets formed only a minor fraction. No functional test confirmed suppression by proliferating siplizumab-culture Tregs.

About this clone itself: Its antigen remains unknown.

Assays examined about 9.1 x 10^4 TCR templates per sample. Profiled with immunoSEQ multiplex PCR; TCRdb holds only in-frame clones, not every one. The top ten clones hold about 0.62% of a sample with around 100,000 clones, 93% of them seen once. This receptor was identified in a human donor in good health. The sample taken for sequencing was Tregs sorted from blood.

CDR3 residues: CARETQYF. The CDR3 DNA sequence: TGTGCCAGGGAGACCCAGTACTTC. The genes are TRBV11-3 and TRBJ2-5; D is ambiguous. The germline CDR1 and CDR2 sequences are SGHNT and YENEEA. The length of the CDR3 is 8 residues. Trimming removed 9 bases at V and 5 bases at J, with 1 base between.